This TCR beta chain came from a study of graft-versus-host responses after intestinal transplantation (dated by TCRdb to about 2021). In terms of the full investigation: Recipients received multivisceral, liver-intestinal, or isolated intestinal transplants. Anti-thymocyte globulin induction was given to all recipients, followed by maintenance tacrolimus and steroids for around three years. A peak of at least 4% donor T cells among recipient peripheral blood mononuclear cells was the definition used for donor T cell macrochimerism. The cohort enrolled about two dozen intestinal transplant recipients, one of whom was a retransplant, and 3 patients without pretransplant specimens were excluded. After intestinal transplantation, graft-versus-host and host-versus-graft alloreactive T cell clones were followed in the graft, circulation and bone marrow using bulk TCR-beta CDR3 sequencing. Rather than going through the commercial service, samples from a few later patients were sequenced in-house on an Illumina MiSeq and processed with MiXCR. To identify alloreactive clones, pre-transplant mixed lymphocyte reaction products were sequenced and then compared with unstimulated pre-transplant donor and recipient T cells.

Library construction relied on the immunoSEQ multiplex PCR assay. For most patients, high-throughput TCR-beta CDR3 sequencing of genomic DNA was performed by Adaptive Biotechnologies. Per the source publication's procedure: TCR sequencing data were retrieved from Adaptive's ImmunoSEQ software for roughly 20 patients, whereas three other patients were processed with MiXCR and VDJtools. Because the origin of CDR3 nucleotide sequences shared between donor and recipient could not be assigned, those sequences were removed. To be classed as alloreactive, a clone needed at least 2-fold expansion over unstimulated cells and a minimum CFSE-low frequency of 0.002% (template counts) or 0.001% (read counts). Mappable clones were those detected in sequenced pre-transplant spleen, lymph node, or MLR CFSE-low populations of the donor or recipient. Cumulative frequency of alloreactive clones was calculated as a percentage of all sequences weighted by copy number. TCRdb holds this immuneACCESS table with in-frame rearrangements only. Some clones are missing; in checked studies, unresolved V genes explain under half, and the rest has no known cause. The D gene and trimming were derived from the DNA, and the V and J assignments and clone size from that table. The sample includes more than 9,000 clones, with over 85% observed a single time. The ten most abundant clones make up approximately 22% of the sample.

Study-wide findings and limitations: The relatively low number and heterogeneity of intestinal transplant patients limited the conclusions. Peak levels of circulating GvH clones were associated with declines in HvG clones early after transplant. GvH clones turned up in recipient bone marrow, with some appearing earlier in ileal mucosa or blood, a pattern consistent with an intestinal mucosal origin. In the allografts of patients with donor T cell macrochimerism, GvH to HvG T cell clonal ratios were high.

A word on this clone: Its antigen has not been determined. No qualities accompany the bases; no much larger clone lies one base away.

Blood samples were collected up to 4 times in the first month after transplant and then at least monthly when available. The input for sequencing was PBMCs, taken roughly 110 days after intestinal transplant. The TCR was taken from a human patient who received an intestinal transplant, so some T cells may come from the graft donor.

Here the CDR3 is given as CASSLVDSPSTYNEQFF. The DNA sequence follows: TGTGCCAGCAGCCTTGTAGATAGCCCATCAACCTACAATGAGCAGTTCTTC. The rearrangement combines TRBV4-2 with TRBJ2-1, with the D gene not clear enough to name. Counted from cysteine to phenylalanine, this CDR3 has 17 amino acids. Left in the record is the CDR3 DNA by itself, 51 bases read in frame from the first base. CDR1 and CDR2, per the germline V gene, are LGHNA and YNFKEQ. The junction carries 18 bases between V and J, which are trimmed by 4 bases and 2 bases respectively.